Listed below are T cell receptor beta chains from one sample, sequenced in a study of radiation and T cells in renal cell carcinoma. Sequencing was performed with immunoSEQ multiplex PCR; in TCRdb, only in-frame clones are kept and a portion is missing. The data contain around 15,000 clones, under 70% of them singletons. The sequenced sample was tumor tissue, obtained from a patient whose treatment was nephrectomy without radiotherapy. The receptor set was obtained from a man aged 40-49 years with renal cell carcinoma. Each CDR3 is given with its conserved first and last residue. The order of the fields is D gene, V gene, J gene, clone size, CDR3 DNA, CDR3 protein. A D gene is named only where the DNA matches it firmly. Some rows mark clone size as missing; the rest say once, few, many or name a class of expanded clone.

d_call: -
v_call: TRBV7-3
j_call: TRBJ2-3
clone_size: -
cdr3_nt: TGTGCCAGCAGCCCCGGCGGCTTCAGCACAGATACGCAGTATTTT
cdr3_aa: CASSPGGFSTDTQYF

d_call: TRBD1
v_call: TRBV30
j_call: TRBJ2-5
clone_size: medium-sized
cdr3_nt: TGTGCCTGGAGTGTACGTCAGGGGGCGATGCTCGTACAGACCCAGTACTTC
cdr3_aa: CAWSVRQGAMLVQTQYF

d_call: -
v_call: TRBV7-8
j_call: TRBJ2-5
clone_size: -
cdr3_nt: TGTGCCAGCAGCTTAGGCGGGGATAAGGAGACCCAGTACTTC
cdr3_aa: CASSLGGDKETQYF

d_call: TRBD1
v_call: TRBV7-2
j_call: TRBJ1-6
clone_size: -
cdr3_nt: TGTGCCAGCAGCAACAGGGACAGGGGGAGGTTCTGGTTT
cdr3_aa: CASSNRDRGRFWF

d_call: -
v_call: TRBV6-5
j_call: TRBJ1-6
clone_size: -
cdr3_nt: TGTGCCAGCAGTTATATCAGGACATCGTTTCATTCACCCCTCCACTTT
cdr3_aa: CASSYIRTSFHSPLHF

d_call: TRBD2
v_call: TRBV6-4
j_call: TRBJ2-1
clone_size: -
cdr3_nt: TGTGCCAGCAGTGACTCGCGGGGGGGCTACAATGAGCAGTTCTTC
cdr3_aa: CASSDSRGGYNEQFF

d_call: -
v_call: TRBV19
j_call: TRBJ2-1
clone_size: -
cdr3_nt: TGTGCCAGTAGTATGTCGGCGGGGAGTTACAATGAGCAGTTCTTC
cdr3_aa: CASSMSAGSYNEQFF

d_call: -
v_call: TRBV9
j_call: TRBJ1-5
clone_size: many
cdr3_nt: TGTGCCAGCAATAATGGAAATCAGCCCCAGCATTTT
cdr3_aa: CASNNGNQPQHF

d_call: TRBD1
v_call: TRBV19
j_call: TRBJ1-1
clone_size: -
cdr3_nt: TGTGCCAGTAGACAGGACAGGGGGACCCCTGAAGCTTTCTTT
cdr3_aa: CASRQDRGTPEAFF

d_call: TRBD1
v_call: TRBV7-2
j_call: TRBJ1-2
clone_size: -
cdr3_nt: TGTGCCAGCAGCCTCGGGACAGGGGAATCCACCTTC
cdr3_aa: CASSLGTGESTF

d_call: TRBD1
v_call: TRBV29-1
j_call: TRBJ1-1
clone_size: medium-sized
cdr3_nt: TGCAGCGTTACGCAGGGGGCATCTTTCTTT
cdr3_aa: CSVTQGASFF

d_call: -
v_call: TRBV4-3
j_call: TRBJ2-1
clone_size: -
cdr3_nt: TGCGCCAGCAGCCAAGATGGACAAGCCACCTACAATGAGCAGTTCTTC
cdr3_aa: CASSQDGQATYNEQFF

d_call: -
v_call: TRBV4-2
j_call: TRBJ1-4
clone_size: many
cdr3_nt: TGTGCCAGCAGCCAGAGCCGTAGTCGGGGCAGGGTCGATGAAAAACTGTTTTTT
cdr3_aa: CASSQSRSRGRVDEKLFF

d_call: -
v_call: TRBV18
j_call: TRBJ2-3
clone_size: -
cdr3_nt: TGTGCCAGCCCATATAATACGCAGTATTTT
cdr3_aa: CASPYNTQYF

d_call: TRBD2
v_call: TRBV4-3
j_call: TRBJ2-1
clone_size: -
cdr3_nt: TGCGCCAGCAGCCAAGATCGAGTCGGGGGGGCCCACAATGAGCAGTTCTTC
cdr3_aa: CASSQDRVGGAHNEQFF

d_call: -
v_call: TRBV9
j_call: TRBJ1-1
clone_size: -
cdr3_nt: TGTGCCAGCAGCGCCCCCACGGGTGAGAACACTGAAGCTTTCTTT
cdr3_aa: CASSAPTGENTEAFF

d_call: -
v_call: TRBV7-2
j_call: TRBJ1-4
clone_size: once
cdr3_nt: TGTGCCAGCAGCTTATCGCCCCAAAATGAAAAACTGTTTTTT
cdr3_aa: CASSLSPQNEKLFF

d_call: TRBD1
v_call: TRBV28
j_call: TRBJ1-2
clone_size: -
cdr3_nt: TGTGCCAGCAGTTATGACAGGGTCGATGGCTACACCTTC
cdr3_aa: CASSYDRVDGYTF

d_call: TRBD2
v_call: TRBV10-1
j_call: TRBJ2-7
clone_size: once
cdr3_nt: TGCGCCAGCAGTGGTTGGGCGGGGGGGTACGAGCAGTACTTC
cdr3_aa: CASSGWAGGYEQYF

d_call: -
v_call: TRBV19
j_call: TRBJ1-5
clone_size: few
cdr3_nt: TGTGCCAGTAGTACATCGCGGGGTACCGGCAATCAGCCCCAGCATTTT
cdr3_aa: CASSTSRGTGNQPQHF

d_call: -
v_call: TRBV4-1
j_call: TRBJ1-1
clone_size: once
cdr3_nt: TGCGCCAGCAGCTCAGGGTTTCGTAAAGCTTTCTTT
cdr3_aa: CASSSGFRKAFF

d_call: -
v_call: TRBV9
j_call: TRBJ1-5
clone_size: -
cdr3_nt: TGTGCCAGCAGCGGGGGGGCGGTCTTCCAATCAGGGCCCCAGCATTTT
cdr3_aa: CASSGGAVFQSGPQHF

d_call: TRBD1
v_call: TRBV5-1
j_call: TRBJ1-3
clone_size: -
cdr3_nt: TGCGCCAGCAGCTTGGGACAGGGGCCTCCGAGCTCTGGAAACACCATATATTTT
cdr3_aa: CASSLGQGPPSSGNTIYF